Presented here are 29 T cell receptor beta chains from one specimen sequenced in a study of CD8+ T cells in alopecia areata. cDNA reverse transcribed from extracted RNA served as the sequencing template. Assay: immunoSEQ multiplex PCR; the TCRdb copy retains only in-frame clones and omits some. The repertoire holds 100,000 to 150,000 clones, with 58% as singletons. The sample consisted of CD4+ T cells sorted from blood, taken at week 0. These TCRs come from a human donor with alopecia areata.

This clone has only a few counts. The sample holds other DNA sequences that translate to the same CDR3. The chain joins TRBV7-9 to TRBJ1-3, with a tentative D call TRBD1 (5 bases). The germline V gene has CDR1 SEHNR and CDR2 FQNEAQ (reference sequence). The germline V and J ends were trimmed by 2 bases and 2 bases, with 10 bases remaining between them. CDR3 size: 15 residues. This CDR3 reads CASSLTGGTGNTIYF. DNA of the CDR3: TGTGCCAGCAGCTTAACAGGAGGGACTGGAAACACCATATATTTT.

V and J are TRBV6-5 and TRBJ2-4, with D unclear. Trimming cost V 2 bases and J 9 bases, with 11 bases left between them. The CDR3 spans 13 residues. CDR1 is MNHEY, CDR2 SVGAGI, per germline. The CDR3 protein is CASSYDSDGIQYF. The CDR3 DNA sequence: TGTGCCAGCAGTTACGACTCAGACGGCATTCAGTACTTC.

The chain employs TRBV27 and TRBJ2-3; 16 bases match TRBD2. The V gene end was trimmed by 0 bases and the J gene end by 2 bases; junction bases not matched to a gene: 20. Per germline, CDR1 MNHEY and CDR2 SMNVEV (reference sequence). This CDR3 is built from 24 residues. The CDR3 reads CASSLSATGLAGGPVTIDTDTQYF. The DNA of the CDR3 is TGTGCCAGCAGTTTATCAGCTACGGGACTAGCGGGAGGGCCGGTGACGATTGACACAGATACGCAGTATTTT.

The chain couples TRBV2 to TRBJ1-5, with D hard to call. V gave up 4 bases and J gave up 6 bases, with 16 bases separating them. Germline loops: CDR1 SNHLY, CDR2 FYNNEI. The CDR3 is made up of 15 amino acids. CDR3 sequence reads: CASSVSHTRGQPQHF. The CDR3 region has the DNA TGTGCCAGCAGTGTATCCCATACCCGGGGTCAGCCCCAGCATTTT.

This clone was counted only a few times. The V and J genes are TRBV28 and TRBJ2-1; 9 bases match TRBD1. Trimming cost V 6 bases and J 10 bases; bases outside gene matches: 13. From germline, CDR1 is MDHEN and CDR2 SYDVKM. There are 15 residues in the CDR3. The chain's CDR3 is CASRYSGTGFREQFF. The CDR3 DNA reads TGTGCCAGCAGATACTCCGGGACAGGGTTTCGAGAGCAGTTCTTC.

This clone was seen only a few times. CDR3 region: CASSQTTGGSGNTIYF. CDR3 sequence (DNA): TGCGCCAGCAGCCAAACGACAGGGGGCTCTGGAAACACCATATATTTT. This chain uses TRBV4-3 with TRBJ1-3, with 9 bases fitting TRBD1. The CDR3 has 16 amino acids. Losses at the gene ends were 2 bases for V and 0 bases for J; bases not matched to a gene: 2. Germline V lookup: CDR1 LGHNA, CDR2 YSLEER.

The V and J genes are TRBV7-2 and TRBJ2-7; 8 nucleotides agree with TRBD2. The CDR3 is 14 residues long. Looked up from germline, CDR1 is SGHTA and CDR2 is FQGNSA. V gave up 6 bases and J gave up 1 base; unmatched junction bases: 5. DNA of the CDR3: TGTGCCAGCAGTCAAGCGGGAGCGTCCTACGAGCAGTACTTC. Residues: CASSQAGASYEQYF.

This clone has a handful of counts. The chain uses TRBV28 and TRBJ2-3, with 7 bases that match TRBD2. CDR1 and CDR2 from the germline V gene are MDHEN and SYDVKM. Trimming at V came to 3 bases and at J to 3 bases, leaving 9 bases not matched to a gene. The CDR3 sequence is 16 residues long. CDR3 protein: CASSFGGSLGTDTQYF. In DNA, the CDR3 is TGTGCCAGCAGTTTCGGCGGGAGTCTAGGAACAGATACGCAGTATTTT.

Only one count was recorded for this clone. The gene calls are TRBV4-2 and TRBJ2-2; TRBD1 is a possible D gene (5 bases). The V end was cut by 1 base, the J end by 6 bases, with 9 bases between. This CDR3 region has 14 residues. CDR1 and CDR2 from the germline V gene are LGHNA and YNFKEQ. CDR3 region: CASSQVLGAGELFF. CDR3 DNA sequence: TGTGCCAGCAGCCAAGTCTTAGGGGCCGGGGAGCTGTTTTTT.

J is TRBJ2-1 and V is TRBV23-1; TRBD2 matches 10 bases. TRBV23-1 is an ORF, with its function uncertain. The V segment lost 5 bases and the J segment 7 bases; nucleotides outside the gene matches: 5. This CDR3 spans 14 amino acids. The CDR3 reads CASSLTGLANEQFF. CDR3 nucleotide sequence: TGCGCCAGCAGTTTAACGGGACTAGCGAATGAGCAGTTCTTC.

This chain joins TRBV2 and TRBJ1-4, with D possibly TRBD1 on 6 matching bases. Trimming took off 6 bases at V and 3 bases at J, with 8 bases between the two ends. The V gene's germline CDR1 is SNHLY and CDR2 FYNNEI. The CDR3 has 13 residues. CDR3 nucleotide sequence: TGTGCCAGCAGGAGGGGGTCTAATGAAAAACTGTTTTTT. Translated: CASRRGSNEKLFF.

This chain links TRBV9 with TRBJ2-7; 15 nucleotides agree with TRBD2. V shed 4 bases, J shed 0 bases, and the junction held 5 bases outside the gene matches. The germline gives CDR1 SGDLS, CDR2 YYNGEE. The CDR3 is 17 amino acids. In nucleotides, the CDR3 is TGTGCCAGCAGCCGGACTAGCGGGGGGGCCGACTCCTACGAGCAGTACTTC. This gives the protein CASSRTSGGADSYEQYF.

The chain combines TRBV5-1 with TRBJ2-1; the match to TRBD2 covers 10 bases. The germline V gene has CDR1 SGHRS and CDR2 YFSETQ. V shed 5 bases and J 7 bases; nucleotides not matched to a gene: 6. The CDR3 runs 14 residues. The chain's CDR3 is CASSSLTSGNEQFF. For the CDR3, the DNA is TGCGCCAGCAGTTCGTTGACTAGCGGGAATGAGCAGTTCTTC.

This clone has a handful of counts. The J gene is TRBJ2-5, the V gene TRBV2; possible D gene TRBD1, 5 bases. The V end was cut by 10 bases, the J end by 3 bases, with 6 bases between. This CDR3 is 10 amino acids long. Germline CDR1 is SNHLY and CDR2 is FYNNEI. The DNA of the CDR3 is TGTGCCACCAGGGAAGAGACCCAGTACTTC. This gives the protein CATREETQYF.

This clone has only a few counts. This chain uses TRBV29-1 with TRBJ2-7; D is perhaps TRBD1 (6 bases). The germline CDR1 and CDR2 sequences are SQVTM and ANQGSEA. V shed 4 bases and J shed 2 bases, with 9 bases lying between them. The CDR3 runs 12 residues. The CDR3 DNA sequence: TGCAGCGTTGTTAAGGGGGCCTACGAGCAGTACTTC. This codes for CSVVKGAYEQYF.

The gene calls are TRBV4-2 and TRBJ1-5, with D tentatively TRBD1 (6 bases). Trimming left V 4 bases short and J 4 bases short, with 17 bases between. The germline gives CDR1 LGHNA, CDR2 YNFKEQ. The CDR3 is 16 residues long. CDR3 DNA: TGTGCCAGCAGCCCGCCGGGGGTAGGACAGAATCAGCCCCAGCATTTT. Translating it yields CASSPPGVGQNQPQHF.

J is TRBJ1-2 and V is TRBV18; the D gene is possibly TRBD1 (5 bases). Trimming shortened V by 3 bases and J by 0 bases, and 8 bases separated the two germline ends. Germline V gene lookup returns CDR1 KGHSH and CDR2 LQKENI. The CDR3 runs 14 residues. Written as DNA, the CDR3 is TGTGCCAGCTCACCGGGGGGAGCTAACTATGGCTACACCTTC. Translated: CASSPGGANYGYTF.

This clone was observed a few times. V is TRBV5-4 and J is TRBJ2-7; 10 bases map to TRBD2. CDR3 length: 17 residues. The V and J ends lost 0 bases and 6 bases, in that order; junction bases with no gene match: 12. Germline V lookup: CDR1 SGHNT, CDR2 YYREEE (reference sequence). In nucleotides, the CDR3 is TGTGCCAGCAGCTTGGCCGAACTAGCGGGAATACGAGGCGAGCAGTACTTC. Translation gives CASSLAELAGIRGEQYF.

V and J are TRBV28 and TRBJ2-5; D gene unclear. CDR3 length: 13 amino acids. Germline assignment: CDR1 MDHEN and CDR2 SYDVKM. V shed 7 bases and J shed 1 base, with 10 bases lying between them. CDR3: CASTPWGQETQYF. CDR3 in DNA: TGTGCCAGCACCCCGTGGGGCCAAGAGACCCAGTACTTC.

The rearrangement joins TRBV6-4 to TRBJ1-2, with D uncertain. Trimming removed 0 bases from V and 5 bases from J, with 16 bases in between. The CDR3 covers 16 residues. Germline CDR1 reads MRHNA; CDR2 reads SNTAGT. The CDR3 spells CASSDSRIHTQYGYTF. CDR3 DNA: TGTGCCAGCAGTGACTCCCGAATTCATACGCAATATGGCTACACCTTC.

The chain joins TRBV28 to TRBJ2-3; 10 nucleotides align to TRBD1. This CDR3 contains 14 residues. Germline lookup yields CDR1 MDHEN and CDR2 SYDVKM. The V gene end was trimmed by 7 bases and the J gene end by 3 bases; junction bases not matched to a gene: 4. The CDR3 nucleotides read TGTGCCAGCAATCCGGGACAGGGGACAGATACGCAGTATTTT. Protein product: CASNPGQGTDTQYF.

This chain joins TRBV7-2 and TRBJ1-6; tentative D call: TRBD1 (5 bases). The CDR3 is 15 amino acids. Germline V lookup: CDR1 SGHTA, CDR2 FQGNSA. V gave up 1 base and J gave up 8 bases, with 12 bases separating them. The DNA of the CDR3 is TGTGCCAGCAGCTTAGTGCAGGGCGGGGATTCACCCCTCCACTTT. Translating it yields CASSLVQGGDSPLHF.

The chain joins TRBV9 to TRBJ2-2; D perhaps matches TRBD2 (6 bases). There are 15 residues in the CDR3. Trimming cost V 4 bases and J 3 bases, with 13 bases left between them. CDR1 and CDR2 (germline): SGDLS, YYNGEE. CDR3 sequence (DNA): TGTGCCAGCAGCCCCCCGGGACTTCACACCGGGGAGCTGTTTTTT. It is translated as CASSPPGLHTGELFF.

The V and J genes are TRBV5-1 and TRBJ2-1; the match to TRBD1 covers 10 bases. Per the germline V gene, CDR1 is SGHRS and CDR2 is YFSETQ. With 3 bases clipped from V and 7 bases from J, the junction kept 4 bases outside the gene matches. The CDR3 spans 14 residues. CDR3: CASSYRQGANEQFF. For the CDR3, the DNA is TGCGCCAGCAGCTACCGACAGGGGGCGAATGAGCAGTTCTTC.

J is TRBJ1-5 and V is TRBV5-1; TRBD1 might be the D (6 bases). V lost 0 bases and J 6 bases, leaving 16 bases between the germline ends. This CDR3 region has 16 residues. Germline CDR1 and CDR2: SGHRS and YFSETQ. The DNA for the CDR3 is TGCGCCAGCAGCTTGGCTGGCACGGGGGCTGGTCAGCCCCAGCATTTT. This encodes CASSLAGTGAGQPQHF.

The chain employs TRBV7-2 and TRBJ1-6, with D unclear. The CDR3 covers 15 residues. Germline loops: CDR1 SGHTA, CDR2 FQGNSA. Trimming took 3 bases from V and 8 from J, leaving 14 bases between them. The CDR3 DNA reads as TGTGCCAGCAGCTTTGACACCAGTAGGGATTCACCCCTCCACTTT. Translated, it gives CASSFDTSRDSPLHF.

A few counts support this clone. The J gene is TRBJ1-2, the V gene TRBV6-6, with D hard to call. Germline CDR1 and CDR2: MNHNY and SVGAGI (reference sequence). V dropped 3 bases and J dropped 5 bases, with 13 bases sitting between them. The CDR3 has 14 residues. This chain's CDR3 is CASSYDHRAYGYTF. The CDR3 DNA sequence: TGTGCCAGCAGTTATGACCACCGGGCTTATGGCTACACCTTC.

The genes are TRBV5-1 and TRBJ2-7; weak D call: TRBD1 (5 bases). Trimming left V 7 bases short and J 0 bases short, with 14 bases between. The CDR3 consists of 14 residues. CDR1 SGHRS and CDR2 YFSETQ come from the germline V gene. The CDR3 DNA is TGCGCCAGCGCGGACACATCGAGCTCCTACGAGCAGTACTTC. Amino acids: CASADTSSSYEQYF.

V gene TRBV7-2 combines with J gene TRBJ1-1, with D unresolved. The CDR3 totals 15 residues. Germline V CDR1 and CDR2: SGHTA, FQGNSA. V was trimmed by 5 bases and J by 1 base, leaving 14 bases between them. The CDR3 loop is CASSLKVRANTEAFF. The DNA for the CDR3 is TGTGCCAGCAGCCTTAAGGTTCGCGCGAACACTGAAGCTTTCTTT.